This TCR beta chain is from a study of blood T cell repertoires in COVID-19. In the study overall: The study drew acute and convalescent COVID-19 samples from the United States, Italy and Spain.

The CDR3 is made up of 15 amino acids. V was pared by 0 bases and J by 0 bases, with 7 bases between. Per germline, CDR1 SGHRS and CDR2 YFSETQ. Study processing details: Amplification of reference gene primers provided the estimated nucleated cell counts. Using immunoSEQ multiplex PCR, the repertoire was profiled, and TCRdb retains in-frame clones only, with some absent. That table supplies the V and J calls and clone size; D and trimming were determined from the DNA. The sample records 100,000 to 150,000 clones, about four fifths being singletons. This receptor was obtained from a man aged 55 to 70 with acute or convalescent COVID-19. The sample comprised peripheral blood. This rearrangement joins TRBV5-1 to TRBJ2-1; D ambiguous. CDR3 residues: CASSLEASSYNEQFF. The CDR3 nucleotides read TGCGCCAGCAGCTTGGAAGCGAGCTCCTACAATGAGCAGTTCTTC.